This TCR beta chain is drawn from a study of shared clonotypes between healthy human individuals (dated by TCRdb to the early 2020s). In the study overall: Three men and two women, aged 18 to 49 years, made up the cohort. To estimate repertoire size and how much clonotypes are shared between individuals, the study performed deep sequencing of blood TCR repertoires from a few healthy adults. Between about 0.8 and 9 billion PBMCs per donor were obtained by leukapheresis. For each donor, CD4 naive and CD4 memory were each given three plates, CD8 naive was given two plates, and CD8 memory was given one plate. To increase sequencing depth and limit assay-specific biases, different laboratories used diverse techniques to prepare libraries and sequence TCR repertoires. Beyond this particular receptor, the publication reports: The genetic and exposure-history diversity represented was limited by the small number of donors. Sampling was restricted to blood, and TCR repertoires in tissue are likely to differ from TCR repertoires in blood. Across a handful of donors, approximately 4.6% of naive CD4, around 3.3% of naive CD8, approximately 2.5% of memory CD4, and 0.4% to 0.45% of memory CD8 clonotypes were shared. Larger estimated clonotype richness was generally found for naive subsets than for memory subsets. Pairwise subsampling led to the expectation that sequencing depth would affect the degree of clonotype sharing among donors. Incomplete sequencing was indicated by rarefaction of sorted-subset datasets, despite the large sequencing depth. Higher generation probabilities were observed for clonotypes shared by all four sorted-subset donors than for non-shared clonotypes.

Remarks on this clone: Its cognate antigen has yet to be identified. Base qualities are not at hand, and no much larger clone is one base apart.

Donors were healthy HIV-negative adults with no recently reported acute infections or vaccinations. Every donor was a Caucasian adult living in Nashville, Tennessee, USA. CD4+ T cells were enriched by magnetic negative selection; naive cells were then positively selected on CD45RA, and the negative fraction formed the memory subset. Blood was collected by leukapheresis, and PBMCs were isolated by Ficoll-Histopaque density gradient centrifugation and then cryopreserved in liquid nitrogen vapor phase. Analytical flow cytometry was used to check the purity and quantity of each magnetically sorted T cell population. From each sorted fraction, genomic DNA was isolated and quantified by UV absorbance on a Nanodrop 2000c. From the cysteine through the phenylalanine, the CDR3 covers 14 amino acids. CDR3 DNA only is kept here, 42 bases in frame from base 1. According to the germline V gene, CDR1 reads SGHDT and CDR2 reads YYEEEE. V is pared back by 2 bases and J by 1 base, with 9 bases lying between the germline termini.

TCR CDR3 regions were amplified from genomic DNA by multiplex PCR using the deep immunoSEQ assay. Extracted genomic DNA from each cell subset was distributed evenly across all wells of several immunoSEQ 96-well plates, and each plate was treated as a replicate. For sorted subsets, each replicate PCR was loaded with approximately 190 ng genomic DNA, equivalent to about 30,000 T cell genomes. Purified libraries were quantified with a Qubit 3.0 fluorometer, sized on a Bioanalyzer 2100, and re-quantified with the KAPA Library Quantification kit. Each immunoSEQ 96-well plate was sequenced on its own single-read 150-cycle Illumina NextSeq 550 flow cell. The original pipeline was this. Because the immunoSEQ output held only junctional sequences and lacked quality scores, the filtering could not match the filtering applied to full-length reads. To assign V/J genes and CDR3, sequences were annotated against IMGT germline references using PyIR, a Python wrapper for IgBLAST v1.9. Reads were removed for weak V/J assignments (E-value above 1e-6), missing CDR3, stop codons, out-of-frame junctions, or ambiguous translated residues. A V3J clonotype was defined by an identical inferred V gene, J gene, and CDR3 amino acid sequence. Percentage overlap between repertoires was computed as shared unique clonotypes divided by the size of the smaller repertoire. Richness of each repertoire was evaluated using RTK rarefaction, the Chao1 estimator, and Recon v2.1 estimates of unobserved clonotypes. Generation probabilities for all TCRbeta clonotypes obtained by the gDNA method from a few donors were computed using OLGA. Imported from immuneACCESS, the table was reduced by TCRdb to in-frame sequences with V and J called. These copies leave out some clones; in studies compared against another copy, an unresolved V gene accounts for under half, and the cause of the remainder is not known. That table is the source of V, J and clone size, and D and trimming were worked out from the DNA. This sample lists a few million clones; approximately 93% were detected once. Under 0.45% of the sample lies in the top ten.

Sequenced material: naive CD4+ T cells from PBMCs. Explained via the paper, the cell subset or site label denotes: CD45RA+ positively selected. Recombination linked TRBV5-6 to TRBJ1-1, with the D gene not clear enough to name. The clonotype was recovered from a man aged 18 to 29 in good health. Some clones in this sample may be carry-over from other donors' samples. For the CDR3, the sequence is CASSFRRTNTEAFF. The DNA sequence follows: TGTGCCAGCAGCTTTAGAAGGACGAACACTGAAGCTTTCTTT.